This passage covers 29 T cell receptor beta chains from one sample sequenced in a study of T cell repertoires in cytomegalovirus infection. For these TCRs, the target antigens are not known. TCRdb redid the calling of the reads with MiXCR, one entry per CDR3 protein. The data contain about 830,000 distinct CDR3 sequences, approximately 30% of them singletons. Sample: cultured CD8+ T cells from PBMCs, taken from culture after CMV antigen stimulation. The receptor source for this set is a human donor in good health (CMV status not recorded). Some clones in this sample may be carry-over from other donors' samples.

V gene TRBV7-2 combines with J gene TRBJ2-7; possible D gene TRBD2, 7 bases. Between the trimmed V and J ends, which lost 1 base and 6 bases, there was a span of 13 bases. The germline V gene has CDR1 SGHTA and CDR2 FQGNSA. The CDR3 covers 14 residues. DNA for the CDR3: TGTGCCAGCAGCTTAGGGGGGGGGCAGGGCGAGCAGTACTTC. It is translated as CASSLGGGQGEQYF.

The rearrangement uses TRBV12-3 or TRBV12-4 and TRBJ2-1, with D tentatively TRBD1 or TRBD2 (5 bases each). CDR3 size: 14 residues. With 2 bases removed from V and 10 bases from J, the gap between germline ends came to 15 bases. CDR3: CASSLNRGAGEQFF. CDR3 coding DNA: TGTGCCAGCAGTTTAAACAGAGGGGCTGGAGAGCAGTTCTTC.

V usage is TRBV4-3 and J usage is TRBJ2-5, with 7 bases lining up with TRBD2. V shed 0 bases and J 1 base; nucleotides not matched to a gene: 2. Per the germline V gene, CDR1 is LGHNA and CDR2 is YSLEER. CDR3 length: 15 amino acids. For the CDR3, the DNA is TGCGCCAGCAGCCAAGAGGAGCGGGGCCAAGAGACCCAGTACTTC. Its translation is CASSQEERGQETQYF.

This rearrangement joins TRBV19 to TRBJ2-1, with D unclear. Germline assignment: CDR1 LNHDA and CDR2 SQIVND (reference sequence). The CDR3 has 12 residues. The V gene lost 8 bases and the J gene lost 8 bases, with 13 bases spanning the gap. As DNA, the CDR3 is TGTGCCAGTTCTAGGGTAATGGATGAGCAGTTCTTC. This encodes CASSRVMDEQFF.

This clonotype was seen more than once but under ten times. The rearrangement joins TRBV5-6 to TRBJ1-2; tentatively, D is TRBD1 (5 bases). CDR1 is SGHDT and CDR2 is YYEEEE in the germline V gene. The CDR3 contains 15 residues. V lost 7 bases, J lost 3 bases, and 19 bases lay in between. CDR3: CASSWAGEEDYGYTF. CDR3 coding DNA: TGTGCCAGCTCTTGGGCGGGGGAAGAAGACTATGGCTACACCTTC.

The V gene is TRBV7-9, the J gene TRBJ1-4; perhaps TRBD1 as D (6 bases). The CDR3 has 16 amino acids. The germline V and J ends were trimmed by 6 bases and 4 bases, with 18 bases remaining between them. The V gene's germline CDR1 is SEHNR and CDR2 FQNEAQ (reference sequence). This chain's CDR3 is CASRRTQGRINEKLFF. The CDR3 coding sequence is TGTGCCAGCAGGAGGACCCAGGGGCGCATTAATGAAAAACTGTTTTTT.

This clonotype was detected only a few times. The chain combines TRBV6-2 or TRBV6-3 with TRBJ1-1; D call uncertain. The V end was cut by 4 bases, the J end by 0 bases, with 6 bases between. The CDR3 runs 13 residues. In germline, CDR1 is MNHEY, CDR2 SVGEGT. The CDR3 DNA is TGTGCCAGCAGTTGGGAGGTGAACACTGAAGCTTTCTTT. Amino acids: CASSWEVNTEAFF.

The chain recombines TRBV2 with TRBJ2-7, with 9 bases matching TRBD1. Germline V gene sequence: CDR1 SNHLY, CDR2 FYNNEI. V was clipped by 6 bases and J by 3 bases; unmatched bases: 9. The CDR3 contains 15 residues. The CDR3 loop is CASRAPGQGHYEQYF. In DNA form, the CDR3 reads TGTGCCAGCAGGGCCCCGGGACAGGGCCACTACGAGCAGTACTTC.

V gene TRBV20-1 combines with J gene TRBJ2-1; D gene unclear. Germline V CDR1 and CDR2: DFQATT, SNEGSKA (reference sequence). CDR3 length equals 14 residues. Trimming removed 8 bases from V and 1 base from J, with 15 bases in between. DNA for the CDR3: TGCAGTCCGCTAGAACCGACATCCTACAATGAGCAGTTCTTC. Amino acid sequence: CSPLEPTSYNEQFF.

With respect to this clonotype: One junction end disagrees with the germline gene, perhaps due to a read error. This chain uses TRBV4-1 with TRBJ1-1; D is unresolved. Germline CDR1 MGHRA, CDR2 YSYEKL. The CDR3 is 18 amino acids. Here the CDR3 DNA reads TGCGCCAGTAGCCCTACCTCGGGTCCGGGTATCGGCGTCACTGAAGCTTTCTTT. It yields the protein CASSPTSGPGIGVTEAFF.

The chain employs TRBV6-1 and TRBJ2-3; no firm D call. Trimming pared 2 bases from V and 4 bases from J, leaving 4 bases between. This CDR3 spans 12 amino acids. Germline CDR1 and CDR2: MNHNS and SASEGT. The CDR3 loop reads CASSEYPDTQYF. In DNA, the CDR3 is TGTGCCAGCAGTGAATACCCAGATACGCAGTATTTT.

The sample holds many counts of this clonotype. The chain recombines TRBV7-9 with TRBJ1-6; maybe TRBD1 (6 bases). The CDR3 has 16 residues. The germline V gene encodes CDR1 SEHNR and CDR2 FQNEAQ (reference sequence). Trimming stripped 1 base from V and 9 bases from J, with 16 bases between. CDR3 residues: CASSLVGGARTSPLHF. DNA for the CDR3: TGTGCCAGCAGCTTAGTAGGGGGGGCGCGGACTTCACCCCTCCACTTT.

This clonotype was counted only a few times. The chain couples TRBV2 to TRBJ1-2; no clear D gene. Germline CDR1 reads SNHLY; CDR2 reads FYNNEI. The CDR3 runs 14 residues. The V end was cut by 2 bases, the J end by 6 bases, with 13 bases between. DNA of the CDR3: TGTGCCAGCAGTGAATTCGAGGGTGATGATGGCTACACCTTC. It translates to CASSEFEGDDGYTF. Supplemented by reference TRBV2 and TRBJ1-2, the full variable domain reads EPEVTQTPSHQVTQMGQEVILRCVPISNHLYFYWYRQILGQKVEFLVSFYNNEISEKSEIFDDQFSVERPDGSNFTLKIRSTKLEDSAMYFCASSEFEGDDGYTFGSGTRLTVV.

This clonotype has at least ten counts. The chain joins TRBV7-8 to TRBJ2-1; TRBD2 is a possible D gene (7 bases). V lost 1 base and J lost 0, with 10 bases in between. Germline CDR1 and CDR2: SGHVS and FQNEAQ. The CDR3 spans 16 residues. The CDR3 region is CASSLVGGGSYNEQFF. The DNA for the CDR3 is TGTGCCAGCAGCTTAGTGGGAGGGGGCTCCTACAATGAGCAGTTCTTC.

The chain employs TRBV6-6 and TRBJ1-2; D gene ambiguous. CDR3 length: 13 residues. V was cut by 5 bases and J by 1 base, with 8 bases left in between. Germline values: CDR1 MNHNY, CDR2 SVGAGI (reference sequence). As DNA, the CDR3 is TGTGCCAGCAGTGAGATCAGTAACTATGGCTACACCTTC. It specifies CASSEISNYGYTF.

This clonotype was found a few times. The chain carries TRBV6-5 and TRBJ2-5, with 11 bases that match TRBD2. The V gene end was trimmed by 4 bases and the J gene end by 4 bases; junction bases not matched to a gene: 5. The CDR3 length is 15 residues. Germline CDR1 is MNHEY and CDR2 is SVGAGI. The CDR3: CASSSLGLAAETQYF. In nucleotides, the CDR3 is TGTGCCAGCAGTTCCTTGGGACTAGCGGCAGAGACCCAGTACTTC.

Note on this clonotype: One junction end does not reproduce the germline sequence, and a read error may be involved. The chain employs TRBV5-1 and TRBJ1-1, with D hard to call. Germline assignment: CDR1 SGHRS and CDR2 YFSETQ. This CDR3 contains 12 residues. CDR3 sequence (DNA): TGCGCCCGCAGCTTGATGGACACTGAAGCTTTCTTT. Protein sequence: CARSLMDTEAFF.

The table lists this clonotype with a few counts. The CDR3 DNA follows: TGTGCCAGCAGTCCCCGTCACTCTAGCACAGATACGCAGTATTTT. It translates to CASSPRHSSTDTQYF. The rearrangement uses TRBV6-6 and TRBJ2-3; D not resolved. The CDR3 sequence is 15 residues long. The V gene lost 5 bases and the J gene lost 0 bases, with 12 bases spanning the gap. CDR1 MNHNY and CDR2 SVGAGI come from the germline V gene (reference sequence).

DNA for the CDR3: TGTGCCAGCTCACCCGGACAAACCTACACAGATACGCAGTATTTT. As protein: CASSPGQTYTDTQYF. The V and J genes are TRBV18 and TRBJ2-3, with D perhaps matching TRBD1 (5 bases). With 3 bases removed from V and 2 bases from J, the gap between germline ends came to 12 bases. The CDR3 is 15 amino acids. Germline CDR1 KGHSH, CDR2 LQKENI.

This clonotype was counted between two and nine times. This chain uses TRBV5-1 with TRBJ1-6; 8 bases match TRBD1. V lost 2 bases and J lost 1; bases outside the gene matches: 5. This CDR3 is 17 amino acids long. From germline, CDR1 is SGHRS and CDR2 YFSETQ. The chain's CDR3 is CASSFQGARSYNSPLHF. In DNA form, the CDR3 reads TGCGCCAGCAGCTTTCAGGGGGCGCGTTCCTATAATTCACCCCTCCACTTT.

This clonotype was counted only a few times. One end of the junction is discordant with germline, which a read error may explain. The chain carries TRBV7-7 and TRBJ2-5, with D perhaps being TRBD1 or TRBD2 (5 bases each). CDR1 is SSHAT and CDR2 is FNYEAQ in the germline V gene (reference sequence). The CDR3 covers 14 residues. CDR3 protein: CASSFRGDQETQYF. CDR3 DNA: TGTGCTAGCAGCTTTCGAGGGGACCAAGAGACCCAGTACTTC.

This chain joins TRBV3-1 and TRBJ1-4; D unresolved. The germline V and J ends were trimmed by 0 bases and 0 bases, with 11 bases remaining between them. CDR1 LGHDT and CDR2 YNNKEL come from the germline V gene (reference sequence). The CDR3 is 17 amino acids. CDR3 in DNA: TGTGCCAGCAGCCAAGATCATCGAGCAGCAACTAATGAAAAACTGTTTTTT. It encodes CASSQDHRAATNEKLFF.

This clonotype was recorded a few times. The chain recombines TRBV5-1 with TRBJ1-2; 7 positions match TRBD1. The CDR3 runs to 15 residues. CDR1 and CDR2 from the germline V gene are SGHRS and YFSETQ. Trimming removed 3 bases from V and 6 bases from J; junction bases left unmatched: 11. The CDR3 nucleotides read TGCGCCAGCAGCTACCAAGGGGGCAGGGGCGATGGCTACACCTTC. Protein sequence: CASSYQGGRGDGYTF.

This chain links TRBV5-1 with TRBJ2-4, with 7 bases lining up with TRBD1. The V gene end was trimmed by 4 bases and the J gene end by 1 base; junction bases not matched to a gene: 8. Germline V gene sequence: CDR1 SGHRS, CDR2 YFSETQ. CDR3 length equals 16 residues. CDR3 nucleotides: TGCGCCAGCAGCCATAAGACAGGGCTGGCCAAAAACATTCAGTACTTC. This translates into CASSHKTGLAKNIQYF.

This clonotype was counted many times. This CDR3 is CASSLFGRSNQPQHF. Written as DNA, the CDR3 is TGTGCCAGCAGTTTATTTGGGAGGAGCAATCAGCCCCAGCATTTT. The rearrangement joins TRBV28 to TRBJ1-5; D is ambiguous. V was shortened by 1 base and J by 1 base, with 8 bases between the two germline ends. Germline V gene data show CDR1 as MDHEN and CDR2 as SYDVKM. The CDR3 is made up of 15 amino acids.

V usage is TRBV12-3 or TRBV12-4 and J usage is TRBJ2-3, with 8 bases lining up with TRBD2. V trimming: 7 bases; J trimming: 4 bases; junction bases outside the gene matches: 10. CDR3 length: 15 residues. CDR3 loop: CASIPSGGTADTQYF. CDR3 bases: TGTGCCAGCATCCCGAGCGGGGGTACCGCAGATACGCAGTATTTT.

This clonotype was observed a few times. This sequence joins TRBV7-6 and TRBJ1-1; 8 positions match TRBD1. The germline CDR1 and CDR2 sequences are SGHVS and FNYEAQ. This CDR3 is 16 amino acids long. With 2 bases clipped from V and 3 bases from J, the junction kept 8 bases outside the gene matches. The CDR3 here is CASSLYGQGSDTEAFF. As DNA, the CDR3 is TGTGCCAGCAGCTTATACGGACAGGGATCGGACACTGAAGCTTTCTTT.

The table lists this clonotype with many counts. The V call is TRBV7-2, the J call TRBJ2-7; no definite D call. V gave up 0 bases and J gave up 5 bases, with 14 bases separating them. CDR3 length: 15 residues. Germline V gives CDR1 SGHTA, CDR2 FQGNSA. CDR3 loop: CASSLADEVLDEQYF. CDR3 in DNA: TGTGCCAGCAGCTTAGCGGATGAGGTACTCGACGAGCAGTACTTC.

This clonotype was seen a handful of times. The chain employs TRBV15 and TRBJ1-3, with D maybe TRBD1 (6 bases). Germline V CDR1 and CDR2: LNHNV, YYDKDF (reference sequence). The CDR3 contains 15 residues. V gave up 1 base and J gave up 0 bases, with 7 bases separating them. The CDR3 loop reads CATSRGDNSGNTIYF. DNA for the CDR3: TGTGCCACCAGCAGAGGGGACAACTCTGGAAACACCATATATTTT.